The text below deals with one T cell receptor (beta chain). Its matching antigen is unknown. TCRdb keeps only in-frame clones here, not all; method: immunoSEQ multiplex PCR. Of about 330,000 clones listed, about 85% were seen once; the top ten hold 1.2%. CDR3 length: 14 amino acids. The germline V gene has CDR1 SQVTM and CDR2 ANQGSEA. Trimming took off 6 bases at V and 2 bases at J, with 16 bases between the two ends. This sample is part of a study of cytomegalovirus exposure and HLA in healthy donors. Study-level points and caveats: The study designated 164 TCR beta chains cytomegalovirus-associated.

The sequence derives from a woman aged 25 to 39 in good health and CMV-seropositive. Input material: PBMCs. This rearrangement joins TRBV29-1 to TRBJ2-5; D perhaps matches TRBD1 (6 bases). This CDR3 is CSVDVDSRQETQYF. The CDR3 region has the DNA TGCAGCGTGGACGTGGACAGCAGGCAAGAGACCCAGTACTTC.